The clone carrying this T cell receptor beta chain was counted many times. The target antigen is unknown. The sample belongs to a study of T cells in Graves' hyperthyroidism and ophthalmopathy. RNA transcripts served as the template for amplifying TCR beta CDR3 regions. The HTBI primer set was used in a first-round RT-PCR of the TCR CDR3. TCRdb used MiXCR to reprocess the multiplex PCR reads, holding one entry per CDR3 protein. The data hold under 400,000 distinct CDR3 sequences, with about 21% observed a single time. Germline V gene data show CDR1 as LGHDT and CDR2 as YNNKEL (reference sequence). This CDR3 is built from 17 residues. V lost 1 base and J lost 3; bases outside the gene matches: 12. General observations from the study: Most clonotypes expanded in thyroid above 0.001 were likewise present in blood.

Uncontrolled infection, other autoimmune disease, pregnancy and lactation each barred patients from inclusion. Fresh peripheral blood, about 9.3 ml, yielded the PBMCs. The TCR was taken from a woman aged 45-60 years with Graves' hyperthyroidism. The rearrangement links TRBV3-1 to TRBJ2-7, with TRBD1 matching over 7 bases. The source material was blood. CDR3 loop: CASSQGGDRAYLYEQYF. The CDR3 DNA follows: TGTGCCAGCAGCCAAGGAGGAGACAGGGCATATCTCTACGAGCAGTACTTC.